This TCR beta chain was identified during a study of cytomegalovirus exposure and HLA in healthy donors. In the case of this clone: Its antigen is not known.

This CDR3 comprises 12 residues. Trimming left V 6 bases short and J 5 bases short, with 10 bases between. Germline values: CDR1 MNHEY, CDR2 SVGAGI. Produced via immunoSEQ multiplex PCR; TCRdb's table is partial and in-frame only. The table shows some 140,000 clones, with 80% to 90% occurring only once. Study-level results: The study put 150 to 200 TCR beta chains on its list as cytomegalovirus-associated. In vitro confirmation showed a few CMV-associated chains to be CMV antigen specific. Later, an analysis found that TCR clusters from the first cohort tended to co-occur in the 120 validation repertoires.

The chain has TRBV6-5 and TRBJ1-1; D possibly corresponds to TRBD1 (5 bases). The sequence derives from a man aged 18 to 29 in good health and CMV-seropositive. The sequenced sample was PBMCs. The CDR3 reads CASRGGGTEAFF. CDR3 coding DNA: TGTGCCAGCAGGGGTGGGGGGACTGAAGCTTTCTTT.